This entry features one TCR beta chain sequence. The table came from immunoSEQ multiplex PCR; TCRdb's copy has only in-frame clones and leaves some out. The sample has roughly 760,000 clones; around 72% are singletons. The data were taken from a study of shared clonotypes between healthy human individuals. V gave up 4 bases and J gave up 1 base, with 16 bases separating them. In germline, CDR1 is MGHDK, CDR2 SYGVNS. The CDR3 has 16 amino acids. The receptor comes from a woman aged 30 to 39 in good health. The sample taken for sequencing was memory CD4+ T cells sorted from blood. Subset reported: CD45RA-negative fraction. V gene TRBV25-1 combines with J gene TRBJ1-2, with D perhaps matching TRBD1 (6 bases). The CDR3 DNA is TGTGCCAGCAGTGCCTTTTCCGGGACAAATAACTATGGCTACACCTTC. This encodes CASSAFSGTNNYGYTF.